This T cell receptor (beta chain) is drawn from a study of blood T cell repertoires in COVID-19 (dated by TCRdb to 2019 to 2021). Broadly, across the study: Samples covering the acute and convalescent phases of COVID-19 were provided by collaborators in the United States, Italy and Spain. The material from the prospective study consisted of cDNA or gDNA derived from T cells, B-cell-depleted T cells, or PBMCs. The dataset comprised deeply sampled blood TCRbeta repertoires from subjects exposed to, actively infected with, or recovered from COVID-19. The repertoires were released in a freely available public database meant as a resource for research on the immune response to SARS-CoV-2. The samples were drawn from the first 160 participants of the ongoing ImmuneRACE study and from over 950 subjects provided by 6 global collaborators. The sample metadata nearly always contained a de-identified subject ID, COVID-19 status, age in years and sex. Where available, HLA class I and class II types were taken from metadata supplied by the sample provider and were not determined by assay-based typing.

A second Seattle source provided samples from volunteer blood donors who had recovered from COVID-19. Each collaborating institution followed its own protocols to collect whole blood in K2EDTA tubes. For TCRbeta analysis, collaborators shipped samples as frozen whole blood, isolated PBMCs, or DNA extracted from either of those sample types. In regard to this clone: Its antigen remains undetermined. No much larger clonotype is one base removed from it; base qualities were not supplied.

Study-wide findings and limitations: The amount of clinical and demographic metadata varied by source and participant and was provided uncurated.

The immunoSEQ Assay, a bias-controlled multiplex PCR, was used to amplify TCRbeta CDR3 regions from genomic DNA. The published analysis was carried out like this. Within the assay, amplification of reference gene primers was used to estimate how many nucleated cells each sample contained. To quantify the absolute abundance of each unique TCRbeta CDR3 rearrangement, sequence reads were collapsed and filtered. Productive Simpson clonality was computed per sample as the square root of Simpson's diversity index over productive rearrangements. The table was pulled from immuneACCESS by TCRdb, which kept in-frame rearrangements only. Such tables lose some clones; where checked, under half of the loss comes from unresolved V genes, and the rest has no known cause. Clonal size and the V and J genes are those of that table, whereas D and trimming came from the DNA. The sample includes fewer than 200,000 clones, with 84% observed a single time. Roughly 7.7% of the sample belongs to the ten largest clones.

The sequence was obtained from a man aged 35-49 years who had recovered from COVID-19. The specimen was peripheral blood.

The DNA sequence is given as TGTGCCAGCAGTGTGTGGCAGGGAGGAGAGACCCAGTACTTC. This sequence encodes CASSVWQGGETQYF. The chain uses TRBV25-1 and TRBJ2-5; perhaps TRBD2 is the D gene, with 6 bases matching. Reading from cysteine to phenylalanine, the CDR3 counts 14 amino acids. This entry keeps only the CDR3 DNA: 42 bases, framed from base 1. CDR1 and CDR2, looked up from the germline V gene, are MGHDK and SYGVNS. Trimming costs V 4 bases and J 4 bases, and their ends lie 13 bases apart.